Following are 10 T cell receptor beta chains from one sample sequenced in a study of CD8+ T cells in alopecia areata (dated by TCRdb to 2016 to 2019). The label giving this sample's time point can be read as: baseline before oral tofacitinib. Preparation of the library involved the immunoSEQ multiplex PCR assay. To provide template for TCR sequencing, every sample had RNA extracted and reverse transcribed into cDNA. The source is immuneACCESS, and TCRdb retained only in-frame sequences with V and J called. Part of the clones is not carried over; for the studies checked, unresolved V genes explain less than half of this, and the remainder is unexplained. The sample table holds 150,000 to 190,000 clones, of which about 53% were seen once. The top ten clones comprise roughly a fifth of the sample. This material consisted of CD8+ T cells sorted from blood, taken at week 0. These TCRs come from a human donor with alopecia areata.

The chain employs TRBV29-1 and TRBJ2-3; 9 bases are a match to TRBD2. The germline CDR1 and CDR2 sequences are SQVTM and ANQGSEA. Unmatched junction bases numbered 5, after V lost 0 bases and J lost 4 bases. The CDR3 covers 15 residues. The CDR3 loop is CSVEDLAGRADTQYF. DNA of the CDR3: TGCAGCGTTGAAGATCTAGCGGGGAGGGCAGATACGCAGTATTTT.

About this clone: This may come from a read error, since a much larger clone is one base off. This rearrangement joins TRBV5-4 to TRBJ1-1; D uncertain. The CDR3 extends over 11 amino acids. V lost 0 bases to trimming and J lost 4 bases, with 1 base between them. Germline V gene data show CDR1 as SGHNT and CDR2 as YYREEE (reference sequence). In DNA form, the CDR3 reads TGTGCCAGCAGCTTGGGCACTGAAGCTTTCTTT. This sequence encodes CASSLGTEAFF.

This CDR3 reads CASSLEGQRAEAFF. For the CDR3, the DNA is TGTGCCAGCAGCTTAGAGGGGCAACGGGCTGAAGCTTTCTTT. The V and J genes are TRBV7-8 and TRBJ1-1; perhaps TRBD1 as D (5 bases). The V end was cut by 1 base, the J end by 6 bases, with 12 bases between. The CDR3 covers 14 residues. CDR1 is SGHVS and CDR2 is FQNEAQ in the germline V gene.

This chain connects TRBV10-3 to TRBJ1-2; tentative D call: TRBD1 (5 bases). Trimming removed 8 bases at V and 1 base at J, with 14 bases between. The CDR3 consists of 14 residues. Germline CDR1 reads ENHRY; CDR2 reads SYGVKD. The CDR3 coding sequence is TGTGCCATCTCTCCGGGACCATTTAACTATGGCTACACCTTC. It yields the protein CAISPGPFNYGYTF.

This clone was observed a handful of times. V is TRBV29-1 and J is TRBJ1-2, with TRBD1 matching 10 bases. CDR3 length equals 15 residues. Germline V gene lookup returns CDR1 SQVTM and CDR2 ANQGSEA. Trimming cost V 6 bases and J 4 bases; bases outside gene matches: 11. The CDR3 reads CSVLTGQGISYGYTF. DNA of the CDR3: TGCAGCGTCCTTACGGGACAGGGGATTTCCTATGGCTACACCTTC.

The rearrangement uses TRBV29-1 and TRBJ2-1, with D perhaps being TRBD1 or TRBD2 (5 bases each). This CDR3 has 16 amino acids. V dropped 6 bases and J dropped 0 bases, with 18 bases sitting between them. Germline V gives CDR1 SQVTM, CDR2 ANQGSEA. CDR3 nucleotide sequence: TGCAGCGTCGACCACAGGACTCGGTTCTCCTACAATGAGCAGTTCTTC. Its translation: CSVDHRTRFSYNEQFF.

The chain couples TRBV21-1 to TRBJ1-5; the D call TRBD1 from the table was never checked on the DNA. TRBV21-1 is labeled a pseudogene. This CDR3 region has 14 residues. The DNA of the CDR3 is TGTGCCAGCAGCGACGGACAGGGACCTCAGCCCCAGCATTTT. Amino acids: CASSDGQGPQPQHF.

The V call is TRBV7-9, the J call TRBJ1-2; no firm D call. V was clipped by 5 bases and J by 4 bases, with 14 bases between them. The CDR3 is made up of 14 amino acids. Germline V CDR1 and CDR2: SEHNR, FQNEAQ (reference sequence). The CDR3 DNA sequence: TGTGCCAGCAGCCCCCTTGACGGAGGCTATGGCTACACCTTC. Residues: CASSPLDGGYGYTF.

This clone was counted once. The V and J genes are TRBV20-1 and TRBJ1-5; D gene unclear. V was shortened by 0 bases and J by 12 bases, with 9 bases between the two germline ends. The germline V gene encodes CDR1 DFQATT and CDR2 SNEGSKA (reference sequence). The CDR3 extends over 11 amino acids. The CDR3 nucleotides are TGCAGTGCTAGAGATCTTAAGTTCCAGCATTTT. It encodes CSARDLKFQHF.

V and J are TRBV30 and TRBJ2-1; 7 bases are a match to TRBD2. With 7 bases clipped from V and 3 bases from J, the junction kept 3 bases outside the gene matches. Germline loops: CDR1 GTSNPN, CDR2 SVGIG (reference sequence). The CDR3 runs 12 residues. This CDR3 is CAYGTNYNEQFF. CDR3 in DNA: TGTGCCTACGGGACTAACTACAATGAGCAGTTCTTC.